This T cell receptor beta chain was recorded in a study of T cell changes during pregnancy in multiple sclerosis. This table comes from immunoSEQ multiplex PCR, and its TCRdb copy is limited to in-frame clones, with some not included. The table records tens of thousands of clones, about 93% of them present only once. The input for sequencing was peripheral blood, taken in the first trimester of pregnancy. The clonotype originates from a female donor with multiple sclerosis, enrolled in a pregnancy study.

The CDR3 here is CASSLLTGTQPQHF. The CDR3 DNA reads TGTGCCAGCAGTTTGCTTACAGGCACTCAGCCCCAGCATTTT. This chain joins TRBV6-5 and TRBJ1-5, with a weak D call TRBD1 (5 bases). This CDR3 contains 14 residues. V lost 4 bases to trimming and J lost 6 bases, with 13 bases between them. CDR1 is MNHEY, CDR2 SVGAGI, per germline.